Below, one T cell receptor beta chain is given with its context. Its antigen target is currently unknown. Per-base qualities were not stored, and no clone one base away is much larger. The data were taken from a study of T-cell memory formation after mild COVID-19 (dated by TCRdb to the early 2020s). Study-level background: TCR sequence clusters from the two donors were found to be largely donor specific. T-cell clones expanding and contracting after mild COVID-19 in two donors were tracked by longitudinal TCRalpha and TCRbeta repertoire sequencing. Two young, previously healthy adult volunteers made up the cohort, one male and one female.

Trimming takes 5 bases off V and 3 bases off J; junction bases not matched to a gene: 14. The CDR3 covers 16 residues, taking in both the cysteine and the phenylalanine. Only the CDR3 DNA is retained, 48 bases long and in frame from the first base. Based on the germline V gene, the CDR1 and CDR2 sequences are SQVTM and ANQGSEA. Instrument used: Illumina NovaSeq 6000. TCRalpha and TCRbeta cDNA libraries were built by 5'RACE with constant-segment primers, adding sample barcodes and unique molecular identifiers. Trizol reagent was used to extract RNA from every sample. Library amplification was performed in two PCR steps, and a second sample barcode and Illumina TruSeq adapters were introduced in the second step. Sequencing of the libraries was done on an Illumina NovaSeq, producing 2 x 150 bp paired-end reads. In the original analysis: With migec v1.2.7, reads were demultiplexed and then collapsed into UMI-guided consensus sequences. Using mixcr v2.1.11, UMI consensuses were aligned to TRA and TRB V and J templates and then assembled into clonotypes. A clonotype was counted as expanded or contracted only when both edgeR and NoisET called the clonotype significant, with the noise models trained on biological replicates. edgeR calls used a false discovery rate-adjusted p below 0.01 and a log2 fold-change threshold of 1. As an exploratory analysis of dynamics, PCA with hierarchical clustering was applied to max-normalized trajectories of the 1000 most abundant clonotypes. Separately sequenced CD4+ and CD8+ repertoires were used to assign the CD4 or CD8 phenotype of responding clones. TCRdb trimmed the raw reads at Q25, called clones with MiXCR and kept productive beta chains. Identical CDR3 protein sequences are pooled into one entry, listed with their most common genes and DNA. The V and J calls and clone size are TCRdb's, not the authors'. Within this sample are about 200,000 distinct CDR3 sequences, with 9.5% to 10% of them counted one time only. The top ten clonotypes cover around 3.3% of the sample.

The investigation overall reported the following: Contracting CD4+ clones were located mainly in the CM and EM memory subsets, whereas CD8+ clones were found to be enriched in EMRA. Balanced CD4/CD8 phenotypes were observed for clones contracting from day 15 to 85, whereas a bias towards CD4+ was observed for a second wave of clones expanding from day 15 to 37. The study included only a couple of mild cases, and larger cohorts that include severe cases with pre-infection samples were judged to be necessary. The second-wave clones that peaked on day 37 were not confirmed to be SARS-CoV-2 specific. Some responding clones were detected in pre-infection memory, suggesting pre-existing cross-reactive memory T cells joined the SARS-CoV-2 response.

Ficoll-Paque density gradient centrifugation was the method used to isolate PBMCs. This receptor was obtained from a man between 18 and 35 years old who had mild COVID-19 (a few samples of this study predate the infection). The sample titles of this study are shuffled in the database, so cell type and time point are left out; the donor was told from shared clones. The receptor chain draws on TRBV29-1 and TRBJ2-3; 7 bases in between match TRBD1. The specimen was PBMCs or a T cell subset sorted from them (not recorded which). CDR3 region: CSVKTSGTVRTDTQYF. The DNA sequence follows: TGCAGCGTTAAGACTTCCGGGACAGTACGTACAGATACGCAGTATTTT.